The rows below give T cell receptor beta chains drawn from one sample of a study of T cells after yellow fever vaccination. TCRdb reanalysed the 5' RACE reads using MiXCR and keeps one entry per CDR3 protein. The sample yields 90,000 to 130,000 distinct CDR3 sequences, 8.4% seen once. This specimen was CD8+ T cells sorted from PBMCs, taken 45 days after the yellow fever booster vaccination. These receptors were collected from a man aged 25 to 45 who received the YFV17D yellow fever vaccine. The CDR3 runs from the conserved cysteine through the conserved F or W. Expanded clones get a size class; other rows say once, few or many, or leave the size out.

J gene	CDR3 length	V gene	clone size	CDR3 protein
TRBJ2-7	13	TRBV5-5	many	CASSWDGSYEQYF
TRBJ2-4	18	TRBV5-1	.	CASSSDRQDGLAKNIQYF
TRBJ2-1	14	TRBV4-2	few	CASSQERTNNEQFF
TRBJ2-7	13	TRBV5-1	many	CASRYAGGNEQYF
TRBJ2-7	17	TRBV15	.	CATSRDRRGQGLYEQYF
TRBJ1-2	15	TRBV7-2	.	CASSIGEGNTDDYTF
TRBJ2-7	14	TRBV6-1	few	CASSTAGGTYEQYF
TRBJ2-7	12	TRBV7-2	many	CASSLAWYEQYF
TRBJ2-7	12	TRBV29-1	few	CSVDWGGNEQYF
TRBJ2-2	15	TRBV6-7	many	CASSYSLRNTGELFF
TRBJ2-7	16	TRBV7-8	many	CASRLQPTGSPHEQYF
TRBJ2-7	14	TRBV13	.	CASSLTPKAYEQYF
TRBJ1-2	14	TRBV29-1	few	CSVGDREDLYGYTF
TRBJ1-5	15	TRBV24-1	few	CATSDLMVARRPQHF
TRBJ2-3	15	TRBV12-3/TRBV12-4	many	CASSHLIPSTDTQYF
TRBJ1-4	16	TRBV29-1	many	CSVDAGYGPTNEKLFF
TRBJ1-5	17	TRBV6-5	many	CASSYRSMGDLNQPQHF
TRBJ2-1	17	TRBV20-1	.	CSAVPRLAAVPYNEQFF
TRBJ2-7	14	TRBV20-1	many	CSARGWGPSYEQYF
TRBJ2-7	18	TRBV7-2	many	CASSSTGLGGAKTYEQYF
TRBJ2-7	15	TRBV13	many	CASSYGTGGSYEQYF
TRBJ2-3	16	TRBV11-2	.	CASSSPSSGSTDTQYF
TRBJ2-5	16	TRBV7-8	.	CASSLDLAGVEETQYF
TRBJ2-1	18	TRBV20-1	few	CSAPLGWVTSGSFNEQFF
TRBJ2-3	13	TRBV3-1	many	CASSDWDHNTQYF
TRBJ1-2	13	TRBV20-1	many	CSAPRDRDYGYTF
TRBJ2-7	16	TRBV10-3	few	CAISESKGTSYFEQYF
TRBJ2-1	16	TRBV20-1	many	CSAPKLAGESINEQFF
TRBJ2-1	10	TRBV19	many	CASSGGEQFF
TRBJ2-7	13	TRBV7-9	many	CASSLGGYYEQYF
TRBJ2-7	15	TRBV9	many	CASSHGTGGPLEQYF
TRBJ2-6	18	TRBV11-1	few	CASSLPGTGGSGANVLTF
TRBJ2-1	15	TRBV29-1	many	CSVLSASGRANEQFF
TRBJ2-2	15	TRBV10-3	many	CAISETSGSHGELFF
TRBJ2-3	17	TRBV19	few	CASSIVLPAGVPDTQYF
TRBJ2-7	15	TRBV20-1	.	CSARVYGTGQYEQYF